One and the same sample provided the 10 T cell receptor beta chains below, sequenced in a study of preoperative IRX-2 immunotherapy in early breast cancer. The treatment is: preoperative locoregional IRX-2 cytokine immunotherapy. Produced via immunoSEQ multiplex PCR; TCRdb's table is partial and in-frame only. This repertoire shows around 88,000 clones, 70% to 90% found once; its top ten account for about 1.9%. Sequenced here: tumor tissue, sampled after IRX-2 immunotherapy. These receptors were collected from a human donor with breast cancer.

The chain employs TRBV1 and TRBJ1-4; TRBD1 is taken as the D call from the table, unchecked against the DNA. TRBV1 is an annotated pseudogene. This CDR3 has 19 amino acids. The CDR3, as DNA: TGCGCCAGCAGCCAAGATTCAAGAAGTCTGAACAGAATTAATGAAAAACTGTTTTTT. This sequence encodes CASSQDSRSLNRINEKLFF.

Note on this clone: The same CDR3 arises from other DNA sequences in this sample as well. The chain employs TRBV30 and TRBJ2-7; D remains unclear. Germline values: CDR1 GTSNPN, CDR2 SVGIG (reference sequence). This CDR3 contains 11 residues. V lost 3 bases and J 4 bases, leaving 7 bases between the germline ends. CDR3 loop: CAWSDRYEQYF. In DNA, the CDR3 is TGTGCCTGGAGCGACCGATACGAGCAGTACTTC. The entire variable domain, with the rest obtained from reference TRBV30 and TRBJ2-7, is as follows: SQTIHQWPATLVQPVGSPLSLECTVEGTSNPNLYWYRQAAGRGLQLLFYSVGIGQISSEVPQNLSASRPQDRQFILSSKKLLLSDSGFYLCAWSDRYEQYFGPGTRLTVT.

This clone came up once. DNA of the CDR3: TGTGCCAGCAGGACAGACAGGACGAACACCGGGGAGCTGTTTTTT. Amino acid sequence: CASRTDRTNTGELFF. The chain is built from TRBV6-8 and TRBJ2-2, with TRBD1 as a possible D gene (6 bases). In germline, CDR1 is MNHGY, CDR2 SAAAGT. Trimming took off 6 bases at V and 0 bases at J, with 11 bases between the two ends. This CDR3 is 15 amino acids long.

J is TRBJ1-5 and V is TRBV5-1; D not resolved. Per germline, CDR1 SGHRS and CDR2 YFSETQ. There are 14 residues in the CDR3. V was clipped by 0 bases and J by 2 bases, with 6 bases between them. This CDR3 reads CASSLEVGNQPQHF. CDR3 coding DNA: TGCGCCAGCAGCTTGGAGGTAGGCAATCAGCCCCAGCATTTT.

This chain uses TRBV19 with TRBJ2-7; TRBD1 matches 12 bases. The CDR3 has 14 amino acids. V dropped 7 bases and J dropped 5; count of bases not matched to a gene: 6. The V gene's germline CDR1 is LNHDA and CDR2 SQIVND (reference sequence). CDR3 nucleotides: TGTGCCAGTAAACAGGGACAGGGGGCCGACGAGCAGTACTTC. Its translation: CASKQGQGADEQYF.

This rearrangement joins TRBV6-1 to TRBJ2-7; TRBD1 agrees at 7 bases. The CDR3 length is 15 residues. Trimming at V came to 1 base and at J to 2 bases, leaving 5 bases not matched to a gene. CDR1 and CDR2 from the germline V gene are MNHNS and SASEGT. CDR3 region: CASSEGTGTAYEQYF. The CDR3 region has the DNA TGTGCCAGCAGTGAAGGGACCGGGACAGCCTACGAGCAGTACTTC.

This chain links TRBV28 with TRBJ2-7; perhaps TRBD1 as D (6 bases). Germline V gene lookup returns CDR1 MDHEN and CDR2 SYDVKM. This CDR3 spans 15 amino acids. V was pared by 1 base and J by 0 bases, with 10 bases between. The CDR3: CASSLFGGASYEQYF. The CDR3 DNA follows: TGTGCCAGCAGTTTATTTGGGGGCGCCTCCTACGAGCAGTACTTC.

The chain joins TRBV6-8 to TRBJ1-5; possible D gene TRBD1, 6 bases. V was pared by 5 bases and J by 7 bases, with 15 bases between. The CDR3 contains 14 residues. Germline loops: CDR1 MNHGY, CDR2 SAAAGT. In DNA, the CDR3 is TGTGCCAGCAGTGAGGAGGGGGGGACCCAGCCCCAGCATTTT. Its translation is CASSEEGGTQPQHF.

The V call is TRBV6-8, the J call TRBJ2-7, with unresolved D. CDR1 and CDR2 from the germline V gene are MNHGY and SAAAGT. The V gene lost 4 bases and the J gene lost 7 bases, with 14 bases spanning the gap. There are 13 residues in the CDR3. The CDR3 nucleotides read TGTGCCAGCAGTTCGCCCTCCGTAGGGGAGCAGTACTTC. Encoded protein: CASSSPSVGEQYF.

The rearrangement joins TRBV6-7 to TRBJ2-3, with D unclear. TRBV6-7 is an ORF for which the function is uncertain. The CDR3 is made up of 16 amino acids. V shed 6 bases and J shed 2 bases, with 18 bases lying between them. CDR3 sequence: CASRNRPGSLTDTQYF. The CDR3 DNA follows: TGTGCCAGCAGAAACCGTCCCGGTTCACTCACAGATACGCAGTATTTT.